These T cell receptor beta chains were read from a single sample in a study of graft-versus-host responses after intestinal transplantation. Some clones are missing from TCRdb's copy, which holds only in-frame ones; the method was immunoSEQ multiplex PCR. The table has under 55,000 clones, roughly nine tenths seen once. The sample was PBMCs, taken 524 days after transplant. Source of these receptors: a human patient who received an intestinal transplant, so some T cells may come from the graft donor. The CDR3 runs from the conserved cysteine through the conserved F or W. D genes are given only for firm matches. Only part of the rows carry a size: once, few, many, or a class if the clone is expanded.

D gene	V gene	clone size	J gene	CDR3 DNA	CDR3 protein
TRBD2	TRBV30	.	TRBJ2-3	TGTGCCTGGAGTGGGACTAGCGGTAGCACAGATACGCAGTATTTT	CAWSGTSGSTDTQYF
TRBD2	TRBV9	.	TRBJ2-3	TGTGCCAGCAGCGTGGGGAGGGAGACAGATACGCAGTATTTT	CASSVGRETDTQYF
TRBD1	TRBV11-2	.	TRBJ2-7	TGTGCCAGCAGCTTATGGACAGGGGTTCCCTCGGAGCAGTACTTC	CASSLWTGVPSEQYF
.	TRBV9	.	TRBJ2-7	TGTGCCAGCAGCGTAGGCGGGGAGAGCGAGCAGTACTTC	CASSVGGESEQYF
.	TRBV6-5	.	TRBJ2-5	TGTGCCAGCAGCCGGACAGTTAAGGAGACCCAGTACTTC	CASSRTVKETQYF
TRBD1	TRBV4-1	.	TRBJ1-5	TGCGCCAGCAGCCAATCGCAGGGGGAAATGCCCCAGCATTTT	CASSQSQGEMPQHF
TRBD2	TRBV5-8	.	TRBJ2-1	TGTGCCAGCAGCCATCCGGGGGGGGGACTTTCCAATGAGCAGTTCTTC	CASSHPGGGLSNEQFF
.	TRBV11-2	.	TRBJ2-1	TGTGCCAGCAGCCGAGAGTTGGGAGCCTACAATGAGCAGTTCTTC	CASSRELGAYNEQFF
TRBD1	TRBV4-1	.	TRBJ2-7	TGCGCCAGCAGCCGACCCGGGACAGGGGTCCGCGAGCAGTACTTC	CASSRPGTGVREQYF
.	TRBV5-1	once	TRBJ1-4	TGCGCCAGCAGCTTGAGTACCGGGACAACTAATGAAAAACTGTTTTTT	CASSLSTGTTNEKLFF
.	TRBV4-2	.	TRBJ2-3	TGTGCCAGCAGCCAAGGAGCCGGGACTCAAAACCAGGATACGCAGTATTTT	CASSQGAGTQNQDTQYF
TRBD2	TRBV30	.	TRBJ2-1	TGTGCCTGGAGTCGTCCCGGGACTAGCGGGAGGGCCTCCAATGAGCAGTTCTTC	CAWSRPGTSGRASNEQFF
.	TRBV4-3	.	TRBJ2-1	TGCGCCAGCAGCCAAGATGGGGCGGGTAATAGGCCCACAACTGAGCAGTTCTTC	CASSQDGAGNRPTTEQFF
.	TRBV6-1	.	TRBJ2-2	TGTGCCAGCAGTCGGACAGCGAACACCGGGGAGCTGTTTTTT	CASSRTANTGELFF
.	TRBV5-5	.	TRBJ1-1	TGTGCCAGCAGACACCCGGGGGCTACCACTGAAGCTTTCTTT	CASRHPGATTEAFF
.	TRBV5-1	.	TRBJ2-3	TGCGCCAGCAGCTTGGTCTGGGCAGATACGCAGTATTTT	CASSLVWADTQYF
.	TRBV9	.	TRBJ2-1	TGTGCCAGCAGCGTAGCCAGGGGCTACCTGAATGAGCAGTTCTTC	CASSVARGYLNEQFF
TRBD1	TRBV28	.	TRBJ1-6	TGTGCCAGCCGCCGGGACAGACATAATTCACCCCTCCACTTT	CASRRDRHNSPLHF
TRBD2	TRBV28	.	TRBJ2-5	TGTGCCAGCAGTGGTGGACTAGCGGTCCAAGAGACCCAGTACTTC	CASSGGLAVQETQYF
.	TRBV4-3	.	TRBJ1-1	TGCGCCAGCAGCCAAGTGTACGCTAACGAAGCTTTCTTT	CASSQVYANEAFF
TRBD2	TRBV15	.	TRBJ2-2	TGTGCCACCAGCAGAAATGGGATCGGGACTAGCGGGACCGGGGAGCTGTTTTTT	CATSRNGIGTSGTGELFF
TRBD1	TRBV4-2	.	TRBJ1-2	TGTGCCAGCAGCCAAGAGCGGGACAGGGTCTATGGCTACACCTTC	CASSQERDRVYGYTF
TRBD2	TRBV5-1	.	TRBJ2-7	TGCGCCAGCAGCTTTAGCGGGAGGGCCGCCTACGAGCAGTACTTC	CASSFSGRAAYEQYF
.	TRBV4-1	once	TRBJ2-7	TGCGCCAGCAGCCCTAAAGGGGGTTACGAGCAGTACTTC	CASSPKGGYEQYF
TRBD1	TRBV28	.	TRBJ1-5	TGTGCCAGCAGCTTGGGGACAGGTCTCCAGCCCCAGCATTTT	CASSLGTGLQPQHF
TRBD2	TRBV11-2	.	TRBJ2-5	TGTGCCAGCAGCTTCGGACTAGCGGGAGGGGAAGAGACCCAGTACTTC	CASSFGLAGGEETQYF
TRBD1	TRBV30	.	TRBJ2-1	TGTGCCTGGACCCGTGTGCGGACAGGGTTAGGCCACAATGAGCAGTTCTTC	CAWTRVRTGLGHNEQFF
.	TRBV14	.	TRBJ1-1	TGTGCCAGCAGCCAAGTGGGCCTTGAAGCTTTCTTT	CASSQVGLEAFF
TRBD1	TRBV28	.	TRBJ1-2	TGTGCCAGCAGTTTAGGGACAGCTAACTATGGCTACACCTTC	CASSLGTANYGYTF
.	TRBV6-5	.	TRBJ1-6	TGTGCCAGCAGGTACGGGAGTGGCAATTCACCCCTCCACTTT	CASRYGSGNSPLHF
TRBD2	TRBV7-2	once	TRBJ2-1	TGTGCCAGCAGCTTAACGGGACTAGCGGGAATGGTACAATACAATGAGCAGTTCTTC	CASSLTGLAGMVQYNEQFF
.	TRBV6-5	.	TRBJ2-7	TGTGCCAGCACCACCACCCGGAGCTCCTACGAGCAGTACTTC	CASTTTRSSYEQYF
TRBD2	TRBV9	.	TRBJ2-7	TGTGCCAGCAGCGTATCTTCTAGCGGGAGCTACGAGCAGTACTTC	CASSVSSSGSYEQYF
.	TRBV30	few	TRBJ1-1	TGTGCCTGTGGGACGGACCATTTTATGAACACTGAAGCTTTCTTT	CACGTDHFMNTEAFF
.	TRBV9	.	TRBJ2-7	TGTGCCAGCAGCGTAGAGCCCCTCGGGAACTACGAGCAGTACTTC	CASSVEPLGNYEQYF
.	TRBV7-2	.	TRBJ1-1	TGTGCCAGCAGCTTAGCGCAGGCAGGGCGCGCTGAAGCTTTCTTT	CASSLAQAGRAEAFF
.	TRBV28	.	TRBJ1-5	TGTGCCAGCAGTTTTTTTGGGGCCGCAGGTCAGCCCCAGCATTTT	CASSFFGAAGQPQHF
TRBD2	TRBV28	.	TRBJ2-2	TGTGCCAGCAGCCGGTCCGGGACTAGTATCACCGGGGAGCTGTTTTTT	CASSRSGTSITGELFF
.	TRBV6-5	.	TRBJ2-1	TGTGCCAGCAGCCCAGGACTCCCAACGGGCAATGAGCAGTTCTTC	CASSPGLPTGNEQFF
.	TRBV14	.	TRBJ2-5	TGTGCCAGCAGCCAAAACGTCCCGGCAGCCCTTCAAGAGACCCAGTACTTC	CASSQNVPAALQETQYF
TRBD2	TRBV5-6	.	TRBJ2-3	TGTGCCAGCAGCTTAGTTCGGGAGGTCCCAGATACGCAGTATTTT	CASSLVREVPDTQYF
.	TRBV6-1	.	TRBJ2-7	TGTGCCAGCAGTTCGCGTACAGGTCAGGCCTACGAGCAGTACTTC	CASSSRTGQAYEQYF
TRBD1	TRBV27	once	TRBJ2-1	TGTGCCAGCAGTAACTCGGGGACAGGGGGCGATGAGCAGTTCTTC	CASSNSGTGGDEQFF
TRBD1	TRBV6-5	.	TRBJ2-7	TGTGCCAGCAGTTGGACAGGGGGAAGATACGAGCAGTACTTC	CASSWTGGRYEQYF
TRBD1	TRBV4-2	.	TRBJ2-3	TGTGCCAGCAGCCAAGAAGGGACGACAGGGAGTGCGACAGATACGCAGTATTTT	CASSQEGTTGSATDTQYF
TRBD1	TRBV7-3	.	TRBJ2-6	TGTGCCAGCAGCTCTCCCGGGACAGGGGCTGGGGCCAACGTCCTGACTTTC	CASSSPGTGAGANVLTF
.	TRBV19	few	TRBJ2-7	TGTGCCAGTAGTGGGGGACTCAAGATAACCTACGAGCAGTACTTC	CASSGGLKITYEQYF
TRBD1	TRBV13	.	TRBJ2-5	TGTGCCAGCAGCTCTAGACGGGACAGCCAAGAGACCCAGTACTTC	CASSSRRDSQETQYF
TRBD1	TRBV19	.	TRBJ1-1	TGTGCCAGTAGGACAGGGCTGTCTGAAGCTTTCTTT	CASRTGLSEAFF
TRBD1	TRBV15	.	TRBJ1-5	TGTGCCACCAGCAGTGGTCAGGGGGCGTTTAATCAGCCCCAGCATTTT	CATSSGQGAFNQPQHF